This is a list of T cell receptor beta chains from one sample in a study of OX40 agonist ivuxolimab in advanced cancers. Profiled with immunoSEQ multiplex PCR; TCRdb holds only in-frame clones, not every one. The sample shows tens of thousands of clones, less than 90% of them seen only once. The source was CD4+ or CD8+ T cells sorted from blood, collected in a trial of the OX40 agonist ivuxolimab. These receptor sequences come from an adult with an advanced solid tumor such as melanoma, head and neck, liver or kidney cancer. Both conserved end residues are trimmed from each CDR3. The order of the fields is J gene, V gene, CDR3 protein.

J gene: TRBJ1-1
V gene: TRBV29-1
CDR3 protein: SVESGSEAF

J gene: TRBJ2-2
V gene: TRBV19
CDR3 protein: ASTRTGRTGELF

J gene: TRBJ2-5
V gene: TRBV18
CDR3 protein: ASSPLRTKETQY

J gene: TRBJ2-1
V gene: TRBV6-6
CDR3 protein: ATKLSSYNEQF

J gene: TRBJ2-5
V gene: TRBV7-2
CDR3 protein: ASSRTSDETQY

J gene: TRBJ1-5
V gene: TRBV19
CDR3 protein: ASSINSEVGQPQH

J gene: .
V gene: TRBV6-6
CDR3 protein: ASSSDSYEQY

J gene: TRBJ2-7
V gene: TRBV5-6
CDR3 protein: ASSSPVVDEQY

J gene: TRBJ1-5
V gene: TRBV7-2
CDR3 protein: ASSPRDFSNQPQH

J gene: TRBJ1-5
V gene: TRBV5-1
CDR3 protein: ASSLGAAKGDAQH

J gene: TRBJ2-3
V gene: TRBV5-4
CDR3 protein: ASSLGGSGAKGDTQY

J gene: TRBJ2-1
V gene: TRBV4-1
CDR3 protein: ASSPSPGDHYNEQF

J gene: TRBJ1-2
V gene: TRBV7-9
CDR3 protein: ASREGEGALGYT

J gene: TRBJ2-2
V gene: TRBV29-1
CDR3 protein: SVARRADTGELF

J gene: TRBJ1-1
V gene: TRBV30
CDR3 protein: AWGTGFTEAF

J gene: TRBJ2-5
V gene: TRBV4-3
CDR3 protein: ASSQGLGHETQY

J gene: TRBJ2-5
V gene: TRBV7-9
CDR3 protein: ASGGGVQETQY

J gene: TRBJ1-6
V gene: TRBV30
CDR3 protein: ATPGANSPLH

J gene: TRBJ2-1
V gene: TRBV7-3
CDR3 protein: ASSPGGQGASGEQF

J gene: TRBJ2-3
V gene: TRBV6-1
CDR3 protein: ASSGRGGISTDTQY

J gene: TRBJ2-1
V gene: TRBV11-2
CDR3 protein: ASILAGGDEQF

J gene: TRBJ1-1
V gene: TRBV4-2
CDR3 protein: ASSQEPGPRNTEAF

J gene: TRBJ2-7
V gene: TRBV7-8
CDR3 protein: ASSARTGASYEQY

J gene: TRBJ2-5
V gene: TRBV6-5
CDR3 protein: ASSPGTGSLETQY

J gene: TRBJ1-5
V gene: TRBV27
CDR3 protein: ASRGTLGQPQH

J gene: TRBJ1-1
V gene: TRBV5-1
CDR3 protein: ASSSGRQGPILNTEAF

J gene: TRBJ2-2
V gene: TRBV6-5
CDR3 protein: ASRIPGTSPGELF

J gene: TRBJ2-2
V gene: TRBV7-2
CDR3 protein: ASSPVIARNTGELF

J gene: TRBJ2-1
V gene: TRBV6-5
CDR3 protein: ASSYPGGGSNEQF

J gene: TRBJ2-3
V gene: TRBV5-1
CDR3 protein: ASSPWGGSTDTQY

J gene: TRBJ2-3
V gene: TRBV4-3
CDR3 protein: ASSQDTVAGGGRYTQY

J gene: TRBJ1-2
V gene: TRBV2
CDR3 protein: ASSEDPGAYGYT

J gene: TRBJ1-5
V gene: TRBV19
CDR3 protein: ASSDGQPKH

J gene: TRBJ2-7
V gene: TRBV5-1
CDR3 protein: ASSPGTGAIVRY

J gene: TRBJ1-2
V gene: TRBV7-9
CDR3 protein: ASSWDGSYGYT

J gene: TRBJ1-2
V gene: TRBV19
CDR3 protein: ASSTGGINYGYT

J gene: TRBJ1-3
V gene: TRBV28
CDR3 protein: ASSFPWPGSSGNTIY

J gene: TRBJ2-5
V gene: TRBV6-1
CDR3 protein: ASTATGPGGETQY